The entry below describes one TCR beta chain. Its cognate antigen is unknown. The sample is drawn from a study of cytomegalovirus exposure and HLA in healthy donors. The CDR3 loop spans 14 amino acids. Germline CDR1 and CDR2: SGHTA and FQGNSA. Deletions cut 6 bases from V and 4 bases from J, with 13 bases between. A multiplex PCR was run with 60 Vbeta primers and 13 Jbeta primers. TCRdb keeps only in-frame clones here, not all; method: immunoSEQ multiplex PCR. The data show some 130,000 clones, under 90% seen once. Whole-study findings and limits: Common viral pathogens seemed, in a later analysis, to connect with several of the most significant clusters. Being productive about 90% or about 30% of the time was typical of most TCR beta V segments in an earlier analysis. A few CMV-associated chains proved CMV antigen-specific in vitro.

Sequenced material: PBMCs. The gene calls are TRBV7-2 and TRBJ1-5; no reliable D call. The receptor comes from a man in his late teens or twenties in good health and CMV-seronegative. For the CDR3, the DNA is TGTGCCAGCAGTTGGCCAGGAGGTAATCAGCCCCAGCATTTT. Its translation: CASSWPGGNQPQHF.